What follows are 11 T cell receptor beta chains derived from one specimen sequenced in a study of cytomegalovirus exposure and HLA in healthy donors. This PCR relied on a set of 60 Vbeta primers and 13 Jbeta primers. Sequencing used immunoSEQ multiplex PCR; TCRdb keeps in-frame clones, though not all of them. Of 89,000 or so clones detected, 80% to 90% appear once; the ten largest clones hold roughly 5.3%. What was sequenced was PBMCs. The source is a woman aged 18-29 years in good health and CMV-seropositive.

The rearrangement joins TRBV4-1 to TRBJ1-1; the match to TRBD1 covers 9 bases. Germline V gives CDR1 MGHRA, CDR2 YSYEKL. J was trimmed by 4 bases and V by 2 bases; bases with no gene match: 8. The CDR3 has 16 residues. The CDR3 DNA is TGCGCCAGCAGCCAAAAAACAGGGGGCGCGGGCACTGAAGCTTTCTTT. It codes for CASSQKTGGAGTEAFF.

This clone has just one count. The V call is TRBV4-2, the J call TRBJ1-2, with a weak D call TRBD1 (5 bases). Germline CDR1 LGHNA, CDR2 YNFKEQ. This CDR3 contains 17 residues. The V gene lost 1 base and the J gene lost 4 bases, with 19 bases spanning the gap. CDR3 in amino acids: CASSQAQGVDGSYGYTF. As DNA, the CDR3 is TGTGCCAGCAGCCAAGCCCAGGGTGTGGACGGATCCTATGGCTACACCTTC.

This chain uses TRBV6-5 with TRBJ2-7, with D possibly matching TRBD2 (5 bases). V was trimmed by 8 bases and J by 7 bases, leaving 18 bases between them. Germline lookup yields CDR1 MNHEY and CDR2 SVGAGI. This CDR3 has 13 residues. The CDR3 loop reads CASARVRGGEQYF. CDR3 bases: TGTGCCAGCGCCCGTGTTCGGGGTGGGGAGCAGTACTTC.

V gene TRBV18 combines with J gene TRBJ1-1, with unresolved D. V lost 2 bases and J lost 3, with 7 bases in between. This CDR3 has 13 amino acids. Germline assignment: CDR1 KGHSH and CDR2 LQKENI. This CDR3 is CASSPGPDTEAFF. CDR3 nucleotide sequence: TGTGCCAGCTCACCAGGCCCCGACACTGAAGCTTTCTTT. Using reference TRBV18 and TRBJ1-1 for the parts outside the CDR3, the full variable domain is NAGVMQNPRHLVRRRGQEARLRCSPMKGHSHVYWYRQLPEEGLKFMVYLQKENIIDESGMPKERFSAEFPKEGPSILRIQQVVRGDSAAYFCASSPGPDTEAFFGQGTRLTVV.

The J gene is TRBJ1-1, the V gene TRBV27; 8 positions agree with TRBD1. The trim removed 2 bases at V and 11 bases at J, leaving 7 bases unmatched. This CDR3 is built from 13 residues. From germline, CDR1 is MNHEY and CDR2 SMNVEV (reference sequence). In DNA form, the CDR3 reads TGTGCCAGCAGTTTACGGGCAGGGGGCATGGCTTTCTTT. This gives the protein CASSLRAGGMAFF.

This clone has more than one count but fewer than ten. The CDR3 here is CASSLAGGESPQHF. As DNA, the CDR3 is TGTGCCAGCAGCTTAGCAGGGGGCGAGTCACCCCAGCATTTT. The J gene is TRBJ1-5, the V gene TRBV7-9; 7 bases agree with TRBD1. J gave up 10 bases and V 0 bases, and 6 bases lay outside the gene matches. The CDR3 length is 14 residues. Germline V gives CDR1 SEHNR, CDR2 FQNEAQ (reference sequence).

J is TRBJ2-1 and V is TRBV7-8; 9 bases match TRBD2. There are 15 residues in the CDR3. Trimming removed 3 bases from V and 9 bases from J; junction bases left unmatched: 9. Germline V CDR1 and CDR2: SGHVS, FQNEAQ. The CDR3 protein is CASSFVAAGGGEQFF. The CDR3 DNA is TGTGCCAGCAGCTTCGTGGCGGCGGGGGGGGGTGAGCAGTTCTTC.

The rearrangement uses TRBV6-4 and TRBJ1-1; 7 bases fit TRBD1. The J segment lost 0 bases and the V segment lost 8 bases, leaving 12 bases of the junction unmatched. Germline CDR1 and CDR2: MRHNA and SNTAGT. The CDR3 runs to 16 residues. The CDR3 coding sequence is TGTGCCAGCCGAGAGATGCCGGGACAGCTGAACACTGAAGCTTTCTTT. Protein product: CASREMPGQLNTEAFF.

J is TRBJ1-1 and V is TRBV4-1; no firm D call. Between the trimmed V and J ends, which lost 4 bases and 5 bases, there was a span of 11 bases. The CDR3 covers 13 residues. The germline V gene encodes CDR1 MGHRA and CDR2 YSYEKL. CDR3 nucleotide sequence: TGCGCCAGCAGCCCACTAACCGGGACTGAAGCTTTCTTT. Its translation is CASSPLTGTEAFF.

The chain links TRBV6-5 to TRBJ2-7, with D tentatively TRBD2 (6 bases). Germline V gives CDR1 MNHEY, CDR2 SVGAGI. The CDR3 spans 14 residues. V gave up 3 bases and J gave up 2 bases, with 11 bases separating them. This CDR3 is CASSYGRDTYEQYF. The CDR3 coding sequence is TGTGCCAGCAGTTATGGGCGGGATACCTACGAGCAGTACTTC.

The chain links TRBV13 to TRBJ1-5; D uncertain. V was trimmed by 3 bases and J by 3 bases, leaving 6 bases between them. CDR1 and CDR2 (germline): PRHDT, FYEKMQ (reference sequence). This CDR3 region has 13 residues. CDR3 sequence reads: CASSFNFNQPQHF. CDR3 DNA: TGTGCCAGCAGCTTCAACTTCAATCAGCCCCAGCATTTT.